The 19 T cell receptor beta chains below were found in one sample sequenced in a study of CD8+CD57+ T cells in acquired aplastic anemia. Genomic DNA, serving as template, underwent TCR beta VDJ and CDR3 profiling. TCRdb reprocessed the reads via MiXCR and lists one record per CDR3 protein. This sample has 400,000 to 600,000 distinct CDR3 sequences, with around 30% found just once. Patients chosen for sequencing had CD8+CD57+ cells that had expanded, as shown by flow cytometry. Sequencing input: sorted CD4+, CD8+, or CD8+CD57+ T cells (not recorded which) from PBMCs. The origin of the receptors is a human donor with aplastic anemia.

This rearrangement joins TRBV7-9 to TRBJ2-1; possibly TRBD1 for D (7 bases). The germline V and J ends were trimmed by 4 bases and 6 bases, with 19 bases remaining between them. CDR1 SEHNR and CDR2 FQNEAQ come from the germline V gene (reference sequence). This CDR3 is built from 16 residues. CDR3: CASSSPDRVGGNEQFF. CDR3 nucleotide sequence: TGTGCCAGCAGCTCGCCCGACAGGGTGGGGGGCAATGAGCAGTTCTTC.

This rearrangement joins TRBV7-9 to TRBJ1-6; D unclear. The V end lost 3 bases, the J end lost 9 bases, and 9 bases lay between the germline ends. This CDR3 has 13 residues. Germline CDR1 and CDR2: SEHNR and FQNEAQ (reference sequence). CDR3 nucleotide sequence: TGTGCCAGCAGCTTTGATCTGAGTTCACCCCTCCACTTT. This sequence encodes CASSFDLSSPLHF.

This rearrangement joins TRBV3-1 to TRBJ1-1; maybe TRBD1 (5 bases). Germline lookup yields CDR1 LGHDT and CDR2 YNNKEL (reference sequence). This CDR3 contains 15 residues. V was clipped by 3 bases and J by 1 base, with 12 bases between them. As DNA, the CDR3 is TGTGCCAGCAGCCACCGAGGCAGGGCGAACACTGAAGCTTTCTTT. This encodes CASSHRGRANTEAFF.

The chain employs TRBV4-3 and TRBJ1-1; TRBD1 is a possible D gene (5 bases). V was pared by 3 bases and J by 0 bases, with 11 bases between. Germline V gene data show CDR1 as LGHNA and CDR2 as YSLEER. The CDR3 totals 15 residues. Here the CDR3 DNA reads TGCGCCAGCAGCCAGGGACTTCGGCTGAACACTGAAGCTTTCTTT. Its protein product is CASSQGLRLNTEAFF.

This clonotype came up many times. The chain joins TRBV7-3 to TRBJ2-5, with TRBD2 identical over 7 bases. V gave up 5 bases and J gave up 3 bases; unmatched junction bases: 12. The CDR3 runs to 16 residues. Germline CDR1 SGHTA, CDR2 FQGTGA. CDR3 loop: CASSPRQWGREETQYF. The CDR3 DNA is TGTGCCAGCAGCCCACGACAGTGGGGGAGGGAAGAGACCCAGTACTTC.

This clonotype came up many times. As DNA, the CDR3 is TGTGCCAGCAGACCGACGGTAACAAATTCACCCCTCCACTTT. It translates to CASRPTVTNSPLHF. The chain joins TRBV6-1 to TRBJ1-6, with D uncertain. CDR1 MNHNS and CDR2 SASEGT come from the germline V gene. The CDR3 runs 14 residues. Between the trimmed V and J ends, which lost 6 bases and 7 bases, there was a span of 13 bases.

The chain joins TRBV7-9 to TRBJ1-5; 11 bases fit TRBD1. Trimming cost V 6 bases and J 6 bases; bases outside gene matches: 4. Germline CDR1 is SEHNR and CDR2 is FQNEAQ (reference sequence). The CDR3 spans 14 residues. This CDR3 is CASSRTGGVQPQHF. The CDR3 nucleotides are TGTGCCAGCAGTCGGACAGGGGGCGTTCAGCCCCAGCATTTT.

The table lists this clonotype with many counts. The CDR3 nucleotides are TGTGCCAGCAGACATCAGGGGGCGAACGCCGATGAGCAGTTCTTC. It specifies CASRHQGANADEQFF. This chain joins TRBV25-1 and TRBJ2-1; 8 bases are shared with TRBD1. The CDR3 runs 15 residues. J lost 8 bases, V lost 6 bases, and 12 bases had no gene match. The V gene's germline CDR1 is MGHDK and CDR2 SYGVNS.

This rearrangement joins TRBV11-2 to TRBJ1-2, with D tentatively TRBD1 (5 bases). Trimming took 2 bases from V and 5 from J, leaving 21 bases between them. Germline-derived CDR1 and CDR2 are SGHAT and FQNNGV. This CDR3 is 17 amino acids long. The CDR3 here is CASSLNRGTLRIYGYTF. CDR3 coding DNA: TGTGCCAGCAGCTTAAATCGGGGGACTCTACGGATTTATGGCTACACCTTC.

This clonotype was found a few times. This rearrangement joins TRBV25-1 to TRBJ2-5; 9 bases line up with TRBD2. From germline, CDR1 is MGHDK and CDR2 SYGVNS. This CDR3 is built from 15 residues. Trimming took 4 bases from V and 5 from J; bases not matched to a gene: 8. In DNA, the CDR3 is TGTGCCAGCAGTGTCTTGGCGGGAGGGAGGGAGACCCAGTACTTC. It translates to CASSVLAGGRETQYF.

This clonotype was detected a few times. The V gene is TRBV27, the J gene TRBJ1-5, with TRBD1 matching 8 bases. Germline assignment: CDR1 MNHEY and CDR2 SMNVEV (reference sequence). Trimming removed 5 bases from V and 3 bases from J; junction bases left unmatched: 9. CDR3 length: 16 amino acids. CDR3 sequence: CASSKTGDGYNQPQHF. The CDR3 nucleotides read TGTGCCAGCAGTAAGACAGGGGACGGCTACAATCAGCCCCAGCATTTT.

This clonotype was picked up a small number of times. The chain is built from TRBV6-5 and TRBJ2-1; D might be TRBD1 (6 bases). CDR1 is MNHEY, CDR2 SVGAGI, per germline. Trimming pared 1 base from V and 6 bases from J, leaving 7 bases between. The CDR3 loop spans 13 amino acids. The CDR3 loop is CASSYLQGNEQFF. CDR3 in DNA: TGTGCCAGCAGTTACTTACAGGGCAATGAGCAGTTCTTC.

This rearrangement joins TRBV7-9 to TRBJ2-1; D gene uncertain. Germline V lookup: CDR1 SEHNR, CDR2 FQNEAQ (reference sequence). The V and J ends lost 5 bases and 7 bases respectively, with 9 bases between them. The CDR3 totals 12 residues. The chain's CDR3 is CASSADANEQFF. The CDR3 coding sequence is TGTGCCAGCAGCGCTGACGCAAATGAGCAGTTCTTC.

The sample holds many counts of this clonotype. The chain links TRBV2 to TRBJ1-6; D possibly corresponds to TRBD1 (5 bases). This CDR3 region has 13 residues. The germline CDR1 and CDR2 sequences are SNHLY and FYNNEI. V was trimmed by 8 bases and J by 6 bases, leaving 11 bases between them. CDR3 region: CASGGEINSPLHF. The CDR3 coding sequence is TGTGCCAGCGGGGGGGAAATTAATTCACCCCTCCACTTT.

This clonotype was detected many times. The gene calls are TRBV19 and TRBJ1-2; D unresolved. Trimming left V 0 bases short and J 8 bases short, with 22 bases between. The germline V gene has CDR1 LNHDA and CDR2 SQIVND (reference sequence). CDR3 length: 17 residues. For the CDR3, the DNA is TGTGCCAGTAGTATAGACGAAGAAAAGGGTTCGTTTCGGGGCTACACCTTC. Translated, it gives CASSIDEEKGSFRGYTF.

About this clonotype itself: One end of the junction fails to match germline, which may point to a read error. The CDR3: CANSLSLAGVEGTGELFF. The CDR3 coding sequence is TGTGCCAACAGCTTGTCGTTGGCGGGAGTGGAGGGCACCGGGGAGCTGTTTTTT. This chain joins TRBV11-1 and TRBJ2-2, with 7 bases fitting TRBD2. The CDR3 totals 18 residues. The V gene's germline CDR1 is SGHAT and CDR2 FQDESV (reference sequence). Supplemented by reference TRBV11-1 and TRBJ2-2, the full variable domain reads EAEVAQSPRYKITEKSQAVAFWCDPISGHATLYWYRQILGQGPELLVQFQDESVVDDSQLPKDRFSAERLKGVDSTLKIQPAELGDSAMYLCANSLSLAGVEGTGELFFGEGSRLTVL.

The J gene is TRBJ1-5, the V gene TRBV19, with D maybe TRBD1 (6 bases). The CDR3 is 18 residues long. Germline loops: CDR1 LNHDA, CDR2 SQIVND (reference sequence). The V and J ends lost 5 bases and 0 bases respectively, with 20 bases between them. For the CDR3, the DNA is TGTGCCAGTAGTTACCAGACCCACAGGGACAATAGCAATCAGCCCCAGCATTTT. Protein sequence: CASSYQTHRDNSNQPQHF.

The chain is built from TRBV9 and TRBJ2-1; the D gene could be TRBD1 or TRBD2 (5 bases each). This CDR3 is 18 amino acids long. The germline gives CDR1 SGDLS, CDR2 YYNGEE. Trimming shortened V by 0 bases and J by 2 bases, and 18 bases separated the two germline ends. The CDR3 loop is CASSVASGGYGTYNEQFF. The CDR3 region has the DNA TGTGCCAGCAGCGTAGCTTCTGGGGGATACGGGACCTACAATGAGCAGTTCTTC. The full variable domain, with the rest looked up from reference TRBV9 and TRBJ2-1, is DSGVTQTPKHLITATGQRVTLRCSPRSGDLSVYWYQQSLDQGLQFLIQYYNGEERAKGNILERFSAQQFPDLHSELNLSSLELGDSALYFCASSVASGGYGTYNEQFFGPGTRLTVL.

The J gene is TRBJ2-7, the V gene TRBV5-1, with D possibly called TRBD1 or TRBD2 (5 bases each). CDR1 is SGHRS and CDR2 is YFSETQ in the germline V gene. The CDR3 has 15 amino acids. V was cut by 4 bases and J by 0 bases, with 14 bases left in between. The CDR3 coding sequence is TGCGCCAGCAGCGCCCGGGACCCAAGCTCCTACGAGCAGTACTTC. Translated, it gives CASSARDPSSYEQYF. Looking up the rest from reference TRBV5-1 and TRBJ2-7 gives the full variable domain: KAGVTQTPRYLIKTRGQQVTLSCSPISGHRSVSWYQQTPGQGLQFLFEYFSETQRNKGNFPGRFSGRQFSNSRSEMNVSTLELGDSALYLCASSARDPSSYEQYFGPGTRLTVT.